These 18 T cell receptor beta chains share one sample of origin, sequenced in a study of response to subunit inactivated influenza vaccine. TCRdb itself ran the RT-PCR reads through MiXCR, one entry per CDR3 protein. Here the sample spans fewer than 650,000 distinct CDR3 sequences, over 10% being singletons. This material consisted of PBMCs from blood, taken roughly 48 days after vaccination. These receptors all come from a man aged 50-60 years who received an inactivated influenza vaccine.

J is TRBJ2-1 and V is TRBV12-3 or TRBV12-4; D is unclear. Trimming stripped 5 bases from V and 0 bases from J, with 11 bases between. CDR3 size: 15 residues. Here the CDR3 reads CASSTSRVSYNEQFF. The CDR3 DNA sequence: TGTGCCAGCAGTACTTCTAGGGTCTCCTACAATGAGCAGTTCTTC.

The CDR3 DNA sequence: TGCGCCAGCGATTATAGCGGGGGGCCCTACAATGAGCAGTTCTTC. Translation: CASDYSGGPYNEQFF. The gene calls are TRBV5-1 and TRBJ2-1; 10 positions agree with TRBD2. CDR1 and CDR2 from the germline V gene are SGHRS and YFSETQ. CDR3 length equals 15 residues. Unmatched junction bases numbered 6, after V lost 7 bases and J lost 2 bases.

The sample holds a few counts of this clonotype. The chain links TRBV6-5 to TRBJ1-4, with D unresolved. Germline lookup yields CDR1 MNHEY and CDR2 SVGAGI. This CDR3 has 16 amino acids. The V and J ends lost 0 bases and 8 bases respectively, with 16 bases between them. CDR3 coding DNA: TGTGCCAGCAGTTACTCGCCCGCGGGCCTGGGCGAAAAACTGTTTTTT. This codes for CASSYSPAGLGEKLFF.

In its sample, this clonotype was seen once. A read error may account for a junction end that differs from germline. Written as DNA, the CDR3 is TGCTGTGCTCCCCCCTCACAGGGGGTAGCTTGGGAGCAGTTCTTC. Its translation: CCAPPSQGVAWEQFF. This chain joins TRBV20-1 and TRBJ2-1; the match to TRBD1 covers 8 bases. Germline-derived CDR1 and CDR2 are DFQATT and SNEGSKA (reference sequence). The CDR3 is 15 amino acids.

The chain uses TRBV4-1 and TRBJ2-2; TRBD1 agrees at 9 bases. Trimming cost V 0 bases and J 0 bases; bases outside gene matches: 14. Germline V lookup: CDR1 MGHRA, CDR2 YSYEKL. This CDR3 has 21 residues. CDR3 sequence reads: CASSQDGTGLVRGANTGELFF. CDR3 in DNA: TGCGCCAGCAGCCAAGATGGGACAGGGTTGGTTAGGGGGGCGAACACCGGGGAGCTGTTTTTT.

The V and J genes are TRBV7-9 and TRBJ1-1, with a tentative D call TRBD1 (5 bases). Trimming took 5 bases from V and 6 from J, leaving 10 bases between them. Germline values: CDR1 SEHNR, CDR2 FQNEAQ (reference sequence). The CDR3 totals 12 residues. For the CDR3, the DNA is TGTGCCAGCAGCCGGGGACCCCCTGAAGCTTTCTTT. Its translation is CASSRGPPEAFF.

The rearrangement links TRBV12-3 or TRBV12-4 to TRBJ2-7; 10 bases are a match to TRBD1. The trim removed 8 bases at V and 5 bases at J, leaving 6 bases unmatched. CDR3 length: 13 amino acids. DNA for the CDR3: TGTGCCAGCGGACTGGGACAGGGGCACGAGCAGTACTTC. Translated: CASGLGQGHEQYF.

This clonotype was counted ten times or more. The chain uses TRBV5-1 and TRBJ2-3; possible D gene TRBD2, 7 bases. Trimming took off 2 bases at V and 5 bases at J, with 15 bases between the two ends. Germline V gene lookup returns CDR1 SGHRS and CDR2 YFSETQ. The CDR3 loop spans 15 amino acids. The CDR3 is CASSLSGGAGDTQYF. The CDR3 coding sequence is TGCGCCAGCAGCTTAAGTGGGGGGGCCGGAGATACGCAGTATTTT. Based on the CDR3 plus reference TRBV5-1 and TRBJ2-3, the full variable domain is KAGVTQTPRYLIKTRGQQVTLSCSPISGHRSVSWYQQTPGQGLQFLFEYFSETQRNKGNFPGRFSGRQFSNSRSEMNVSTLELGDSALYLCASSLSGGAGDTQYFGPGTRLTVL.

The chain's CDR3 is CASSLPPASSGNTIYF. The DNA of the CDR3 is TGCGCCAGCAGCTTGCCCCCAGCTAGCTCTGGAAACACCATATATTTT. The rearrangement links TRBV5-1 to TRBJ1-3, with D unclear. Germline V gives CDR1 SGHRS, CDR2 YFSETQ. The V gene lost 1 base and the J gene lost 0 bases, with 11 bases spanning the gap. The CDR3 has 16 residues. Supplemented by reference TRBV5-1 and TRBJ1-3, the full variable domain reads KAGVTQTPRYLIKTRGQQVTLSCSPISGHRSVSWYQQTPGQGLQFLFEYFSETQRNKGNFPGRFSGRQFSNSRSEMNVSTLELGDSALYLCASSLPPASSGNTIYFGEGSWLTVV.

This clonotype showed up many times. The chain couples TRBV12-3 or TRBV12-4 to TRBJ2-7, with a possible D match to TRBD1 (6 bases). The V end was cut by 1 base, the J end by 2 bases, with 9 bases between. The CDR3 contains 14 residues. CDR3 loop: CASSLGQEAYEQYF. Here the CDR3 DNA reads TGTGCCAGCAGTTTAGGACAGGAAGCCTACGAGCAGTACTTC.

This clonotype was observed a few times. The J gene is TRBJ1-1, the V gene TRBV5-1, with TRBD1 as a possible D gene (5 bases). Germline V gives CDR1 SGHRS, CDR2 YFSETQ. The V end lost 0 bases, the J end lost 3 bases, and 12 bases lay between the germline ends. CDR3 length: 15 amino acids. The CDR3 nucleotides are TGCGCCAGCAGCTTGGAACAGGTCGGTTACACTGAAGCTTTCTTT. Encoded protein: CASSLEQVGYTEAFF.

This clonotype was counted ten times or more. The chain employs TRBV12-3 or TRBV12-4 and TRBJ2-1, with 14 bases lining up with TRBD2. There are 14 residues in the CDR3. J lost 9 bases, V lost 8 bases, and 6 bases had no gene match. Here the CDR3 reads CASGRLAGGLEQFF. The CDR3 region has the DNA TGTGCCAGCGGACGACTAGCGGGGGGGCTTGAGCAGTTCTTC.

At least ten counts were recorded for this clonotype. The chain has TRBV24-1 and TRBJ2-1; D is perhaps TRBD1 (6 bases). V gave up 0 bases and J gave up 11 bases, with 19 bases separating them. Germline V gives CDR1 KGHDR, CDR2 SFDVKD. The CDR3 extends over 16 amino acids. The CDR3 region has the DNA TGTGCCACCAGTGATTTGGGAGCCCCCTCCGGGACAAAGCAGTTCTTC. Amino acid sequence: CATSDLGAPSGTKQFF.

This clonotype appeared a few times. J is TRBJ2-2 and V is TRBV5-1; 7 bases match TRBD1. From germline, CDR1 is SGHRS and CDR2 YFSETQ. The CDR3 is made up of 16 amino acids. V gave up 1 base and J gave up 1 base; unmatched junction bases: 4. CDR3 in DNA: TGCGCCAGCAGCTTGTCGGGGACAGAGAACACCGGGGAGCTGTTTTTT. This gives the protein CASSLSGTENTGELFF.

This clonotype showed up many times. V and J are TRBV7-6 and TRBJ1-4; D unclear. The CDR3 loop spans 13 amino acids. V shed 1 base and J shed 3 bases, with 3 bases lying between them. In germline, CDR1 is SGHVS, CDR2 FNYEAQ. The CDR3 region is CASSLGPNEKLFF. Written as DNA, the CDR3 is TGTGCCAGCAGCTTAGGCCCTAATGAAAAACTGTTTTTT.

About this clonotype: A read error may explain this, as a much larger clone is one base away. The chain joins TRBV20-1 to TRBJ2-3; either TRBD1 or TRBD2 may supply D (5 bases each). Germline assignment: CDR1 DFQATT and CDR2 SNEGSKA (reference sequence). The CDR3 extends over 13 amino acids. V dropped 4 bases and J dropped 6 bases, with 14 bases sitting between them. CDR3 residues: CSANGDGPDTQYF. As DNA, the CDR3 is TGCAGTGCTAATGGGGACGGCCCTGATACGCAGTATTTT.

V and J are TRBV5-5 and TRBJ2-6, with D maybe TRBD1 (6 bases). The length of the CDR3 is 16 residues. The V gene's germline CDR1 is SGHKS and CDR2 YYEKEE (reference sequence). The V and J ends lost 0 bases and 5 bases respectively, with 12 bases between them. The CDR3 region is CASSLELGTWANVLTF. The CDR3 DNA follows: TGTGCCAGCAGCTTGGAACTGGGGACATGGGCCAACGTCCTGACTTTC.

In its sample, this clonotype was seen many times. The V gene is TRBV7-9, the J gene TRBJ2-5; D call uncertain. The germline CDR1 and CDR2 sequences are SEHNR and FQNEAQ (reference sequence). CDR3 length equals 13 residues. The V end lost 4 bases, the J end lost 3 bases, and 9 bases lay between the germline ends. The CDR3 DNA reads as TGTGCCAGCAGCTCTTACTCAAAAGAGACCCAGTACTTC. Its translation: CASSSYSKETQYF.